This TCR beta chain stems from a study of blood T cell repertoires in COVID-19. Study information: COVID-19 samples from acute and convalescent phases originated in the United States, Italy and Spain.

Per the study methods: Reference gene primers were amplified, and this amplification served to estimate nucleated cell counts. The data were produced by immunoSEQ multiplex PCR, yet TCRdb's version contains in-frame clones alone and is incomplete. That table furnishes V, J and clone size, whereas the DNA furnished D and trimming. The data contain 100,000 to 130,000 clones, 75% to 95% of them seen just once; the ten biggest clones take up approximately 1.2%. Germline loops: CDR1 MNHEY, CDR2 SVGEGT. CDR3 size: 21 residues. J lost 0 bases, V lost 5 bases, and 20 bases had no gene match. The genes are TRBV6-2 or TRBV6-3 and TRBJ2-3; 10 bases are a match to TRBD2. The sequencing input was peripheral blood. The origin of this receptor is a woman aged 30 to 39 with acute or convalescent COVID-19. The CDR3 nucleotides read TGTGCCAGCAGTCTCCTTAATGAGCGGGAGGGACGATACGCAAGCACAGATACGCAGTATTTT. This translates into CASSLLNEREGRYASTDTQYF.